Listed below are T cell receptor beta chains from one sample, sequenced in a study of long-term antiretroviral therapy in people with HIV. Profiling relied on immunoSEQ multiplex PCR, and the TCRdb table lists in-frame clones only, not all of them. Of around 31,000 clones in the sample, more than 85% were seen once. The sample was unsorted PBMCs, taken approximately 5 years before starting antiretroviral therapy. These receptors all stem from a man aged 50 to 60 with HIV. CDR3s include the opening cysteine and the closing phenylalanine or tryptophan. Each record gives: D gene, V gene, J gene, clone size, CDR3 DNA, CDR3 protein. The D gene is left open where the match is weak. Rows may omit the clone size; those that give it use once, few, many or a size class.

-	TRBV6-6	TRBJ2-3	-	TGTGCCAGCAGTTATGCCCCGGGCTCGCGTACAGATACGCAGTATTTT	CASSYAPGSRTDTQYF
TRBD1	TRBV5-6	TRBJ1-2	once	TGTGCCAGCGCCTCGTGGACAGGAAATGACTATGGCTACACCTTC	CASASWTGNDYGYTF
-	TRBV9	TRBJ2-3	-	TGTGCCAGCAGCGCATTGAACAAGGATACGCAGTATTTT	CASSALNKDTQYF
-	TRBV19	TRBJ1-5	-	TGTGCCAGTAGCAGATACAGGGCGGGCAATCAGCCCCAGCATTTT	CASSRYRAGNQPQHF
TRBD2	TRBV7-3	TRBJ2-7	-	TGTGCCAGCAGCTTACTTCCGGGACTAGGGTACGAGCAGTACTTC	CASSLLPGLGYEQYF
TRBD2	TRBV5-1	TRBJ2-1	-	TGCGCCAGCAGCTTTGTGCGGGAGGGCCGCGATGAGCAGTTCTTC	CASSFVREGRDEQFF
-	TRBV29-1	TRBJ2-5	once	TGCAGCGTTCTTAGTCTGTACCAAGAGACCCAGTACTTC	CSVLSLYQETQYF
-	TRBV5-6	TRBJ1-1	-	TGTGCCAGCAGCTTGGGATGGGGGGTCACTGAAGCTTTCTTT	CASSLGWGVTEAFF
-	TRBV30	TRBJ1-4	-	TGTGCCTGGGAGCGCAGGGGTAGGGCAAAACTGTTTTTT	CAWERRGRAKLFF
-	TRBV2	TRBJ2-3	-	TGTGCCAGCAGTTTCGATTCCACAGATACGCAGTATTTT	CASSFDSTDTQYF
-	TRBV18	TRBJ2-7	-	TGTGCCAGCTCACCCCTACCGGGAAGTCCCTACGAGCAGTACTTC	CASSPLPGSPYEQYF
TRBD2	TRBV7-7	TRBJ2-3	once	TGTGCCAGCAGCTTAAGACCGCCGACTAGCGGTAGCACAGATACGCAGTATTTT	CASSLRPPTSGSTDTQYF
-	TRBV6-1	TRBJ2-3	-	TGTGCCAGCAAGGAGGGGACGGTGCACACAGATACGCAGTATTTT	CASKEGTVHTDTQYF
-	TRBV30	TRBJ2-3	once	TGTGCGGCCATTGGCGGGGAAAGTATTAAATCAAGGGCAGATACGCAGTATTTT	CAAIGGESIKSRADTQYF
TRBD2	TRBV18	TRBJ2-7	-	TGTGCCAGCTCAAGTAGCGGGAGGGAGGGCTACGAGCAGTACTTC	CASSSSGREGYEQYF
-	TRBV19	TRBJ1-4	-	TGTGCCAGTAGTATGGGCATTCGGGCAACTAATGAAAAACTGTTTTTT	CASSMGIRATNEKLFF
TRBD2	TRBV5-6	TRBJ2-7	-	TGTGCCAGCAGCCCAGTCGCCGGGACTAGCGGGACCGAGCAGTACTTC	CASSPVAGTSGTEQYF
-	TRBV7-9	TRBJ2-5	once	TGTGCCAGCAGCTTCCCCCTAGGTTTCAAGCAAGAGACCCAGTACTTC	CASSFPLGFKQETQYF
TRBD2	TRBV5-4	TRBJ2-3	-	TGTGCCAGCAGGTTGACTAGCGGGGGCACAGATACGCAGTATTTT	CASRLTSGGTDTQYF
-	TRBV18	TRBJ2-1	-	TGTGCCAGCTCACCATGGGAGGAGGAGCAGTTCTTC	CASSPWEEEQFF
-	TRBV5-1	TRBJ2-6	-	TGCGCCAGTAATCGGGGGGCCGGCCGCTCTGGGGCCAACGTCCTGACTTTC	CASNRGAGRSGANVLTF
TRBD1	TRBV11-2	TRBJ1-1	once	TGTGCCAGCAGCCCAGACAGGGAGGGCGACACTGAAGCTTTCTTT	CASSPDREGDTEAFF
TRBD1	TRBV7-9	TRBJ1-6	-	TGTGCCAGCAGCTTAGGGACAGGGGGTTCACCCCTCCACTTT	CASSLGTGGSPLHF
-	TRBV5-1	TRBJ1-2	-	TGCGCCAGCAGTACTACAGGCCTCAGCGGCTACACCTTC	CASSTTGLSGYTF
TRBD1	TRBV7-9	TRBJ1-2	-	TGTGCCAGCGAAAGCTTGCCGGGACAGGGCTCAATCGGCTACACCTTC	CASESLPGQGSIGYTF
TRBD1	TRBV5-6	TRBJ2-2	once	TGTGCCAGCAGCCAACCTTGGACAGGGCCCGGGGAGCTGTTTTTT	CASSQPWTGPGELFF
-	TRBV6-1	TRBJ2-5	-	TGTGCCAGCAGTCCTCTCCTCAATCAAGAGACCCAGTACTTC	CASSPLLNQETQYF
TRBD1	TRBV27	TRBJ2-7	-	TGTGCCAGCAGTACCCTCGACAGGGGTCGCCCCTACGAGCAGTACTTC	CASSTLDRGRPYEQYF
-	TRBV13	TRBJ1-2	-	TGTGCCAGCAGCGTCGCCGGGACGCAGAGAGGCTACACCTTC	CASSVAGTQRGYTF
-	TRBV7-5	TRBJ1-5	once	TGTGCCAGACCTGGTCAGCCCCAGCATTTT	CARPGQPQHF
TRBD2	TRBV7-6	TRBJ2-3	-	TGTGCCAGCAGCTTAGGACTAGCGGGGGCTACAGATACGCAGTATTTT	CASSLGLAGATDTQYF
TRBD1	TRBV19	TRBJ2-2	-	TGTGCCAGTAGTAACCTCAAAGTGACAGGGGGGAACACCGGGGAGCTGTTTTTT	CASSNLKVTGGNTGELFF
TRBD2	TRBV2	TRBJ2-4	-	TGTGCCAGCAGTGAGACTAGCCTGGAGGACATTCAGTACTTC	CASSETSLEDIQYF
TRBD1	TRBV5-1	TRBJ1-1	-	TGCGCCAGCAGCTCGCGAGGGACAGCGAACACTGAAGCTTTCTTT	CASSSRGTANTEAFF
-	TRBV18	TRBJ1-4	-	TGTGCCAGCTCACGCGCGCTCGCGAAGAATGAAAAACTGTTTTTT	CASSRALAKNEKLFF
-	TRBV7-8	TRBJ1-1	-	TGTGCCAGCAGCCGGGGGGGGGAAGGGACTGAAGCTTTCTTT	CASSRGGEGTEAFF
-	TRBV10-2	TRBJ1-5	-	TGCGCCAGCGCCGGACAGCTAAATCAGCCCCAGCATTTT	CASAGQLNQPQHF
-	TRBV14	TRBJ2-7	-	TGTGCCAGCAGCCAAGAGAACCTACAGGGCCTGGGGGGGGAGCAGTACTTC	CASSQENLQGLGGEQYF
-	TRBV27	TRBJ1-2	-	TGTGCCAGCAGTTTATCGTTCGACAACTATGGCTACACCTTC	CASSLSFDNYGYTF
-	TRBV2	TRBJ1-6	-	TGTGCCAGCAATCAACAGGAGAGATCACCCCTCCACTTT	CASNQQERSPLHF
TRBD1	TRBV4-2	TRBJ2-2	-	TGTGCCAGCAGCCAGCTGGGGGACAGACCCTCCGGGGAGCTGTTTTTT	CASSQLGDRPSGELFF
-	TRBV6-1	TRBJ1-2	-	TGTGCCAGCAGTGAAGGGGGGGTGAGCTACTATGGCTACACCTTC	CASSEGGVSYYGYTF
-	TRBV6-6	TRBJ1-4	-	TGTGCCAGCAGCTCCGGGATTGTTGCTAATGAAAAACTGTTTTTT	CASSSGIVANEKLFF
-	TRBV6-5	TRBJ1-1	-	TGTGCCAGCAGTACCGTACAGGGTGTGAACACTGAAGCTTTCTTT	CASSTVQGVNTEAFF
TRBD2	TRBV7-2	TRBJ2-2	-	TGTGCCAGCAGCTTTAGTGCGGGAGGAACCGGGGAGCTGTTTTTT	CASSFSAGGTGELFF
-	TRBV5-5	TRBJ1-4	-	TGTGCCAGCAGCTTGGATCCGTTTAATGAAAAACTGTTTTTT	CASSLDPFNEKLFF